This is a list of T cell receptor beta chains from one sample in a study of T-cell memory formation after mild COVID-19. TCRdb fed the 5' RACE reads into MiXCR, producing one record per CDR3 protein. The sample lists about 13,000 distinct CDR3 sequences; about 16% were seen once. Specimen: PBMCs or a T cell subset sorted from them (not recorded which). These receptors came from a man younger than 35 who had mild COVID-19 (a few samples of this study predate the infection). Cell type and time point are not known. The CDR3 runs from the conserved cysteine through the conserved F or W. Each record gives: clone size, D gene, V gene, J gene, CDR3 DNA, CDR3 protein. The D gene is left open where the match is weak. Part of the rows lack a size; the others show once, few, many or a class for expanded clones.

clone_size: many; d_call: TRBD1; v_call: TRBV4-3; j_call: TRBJ1-1; cdr3_nt: TGCGCCAGCAGCCAAGATATCCCGGGGACAGCTGAAGCTTTCTTT; cdr3_aa: CASSQDIPGTAEAFF
clone_size: .; d_call: .; v_call: TRBV5-5; j_call: TRBJ2-1; cdr3_nt: TGTGCCAGCAGCTTGCCCAGGGGCAGTCAGTACAATGAGCAGTTCTTC; cdr3_aa: CASSLPRGSQYNEQFF
clone_size: .; d_call: .; v_call: TRBV11-2; j_call: TRBJ2-2; cdr3_nt: TGTGCCAGCAGCTCGACTTCCCGGGTCCTAAGGGGGGAGCTGTTTTTT; cdr3_aa: CASSSTSRVLRGELFF
clone_size: many; d_call: .; v_call: TRBV29-1; j_call: TRBJ2-4; cdr3_nt: TGCAGCGTTACCCCCCAGGGGCGGAGGTACGGGATTCAGTACTTC; cdr3_aa: CSVTPQGRRYGIQYF
clone_size: .; d_call: .; v_call: TRBV2; j_call: TRBJ2-3; cdr3_nt: TGTGCCAGCAGTGATCTAGACAGATTCACAGATACGCAGTATTTT; cdr3_aa: CASSDLDRFTDTQYF
clone_size: many; d_call: .; v_call: TRBV6-5; j_call: TRBJ2-3; cdr3_nt: TGTGCCAGCAGAGGGGGGCCCCCCGATACGCAGTATTTT; cdr3_aa: CASRGGPPDTQYF
clone_size: .; d_call: TRBD1; v_call: TRBV20-1; j_call: TRBJ1-5; cdr3_nt: TGCAGTGCTAGAGAGAGGGGGACAGGGGATCAGCCCCAGCATTTT; cdr3_aa: CSARERGTGDQPQHF
clone_size: many; d_call: .; v_call: TRBV5-1; j_call: TRBJ1-2; cdr3_nt: TGCGCCAGCACCGAACGGGCAGACTATGGCTACACCTTC; cdr3_aa: CASTERADYGYTF
clone_size: many; d_call: .; v_call: TRBV29-1; j_call: TRBJ2-1; cdr3_nt: TGCAGCGTTGGCGGAGTGTTTGGCTGGGATGAGCAGTTCTTC; cdr3_aa: CSVGGVFGWDEQFF
clone_size: many; d_call: .; v_call: TRBV9; j_call: TRBJ2-7; cdr3_nt: TGTGCCAGCAGCGGAACCGGATGGGGGTCCGAGCAGTACTTC; cdr3_aa: CASSGTGWGSEQYF
clone_size: large; d_call: .; v_call: TRBV24-1; j_call: TRBJ2-5; cdr3_nt: TGTGCCACCAGTGATGCAGGGGAGGGTCGGGAGACCCAGTACTTC; cdr3_aa: CATSDAGEGRETQYF
clone_size: .; d_call: TRBD1; v_call: TRBV10-1; j_call: TRBJ2-7; cdr3_nt: TGCGCCAGCAGTGAGCAGGGGGCGGGAGAGCAGTACTTC; cdr3_aa: CASSEQGAGEQYF
clone_size: many; d_call: TRBD1; v_call: TRBV15; j_call: TRBJ2-2; cdr3_nt: TGTGCCACCTCGACGGACAGGGGGCCCACCGGGGAGCTGTTTTTT; cdr3_aa: CATSTDRGPTGELFF
clone_size: .; d_call: .; v_call: TRBV7-9; j_call: TRBJ1-1; cdr3_nt: TGTGCCAGCAGCCAATGGCGCCCGTTT; cdr3_aa: CASSQWRPF
clone_size: .; d_call: .; v_call: TRBV20-1; j_call: TRBJ2-5; cdr3_nt: TGCAGTGCTAGCAGGGACTACCAAGAGACCCAGTACTTC; cdr3_aa: CSASRDYQETQYF
clone_size: many; d_call: .; v_call: TRBV13; j_call: TRBJ2-1; cdr3_nt: TGTGCCAGCAGCTTAGGACCTGAGCAGTTCTTC; cdr3_aa: CASSLGPEQFF
clone_size: few; d_call: .; v_call: TRBV10-1; j_call: TRBJ1-2; cdr3_nt: TGCGCCAGCAGTATCAATAAAAACTATGGCTACACCTTC; cdr3_aa: CASSINKNYGYTF
clone_size: .; d_call: TRBD1; v_call: TRBV4-2; j_call: TRBJ1-1; cdr3_nt: TGTGCCAGCATGTCCCTGGACAGGGCAACCACTGAAGCTTTCTTT; cdr3_aa: CASMSLDRATTEAFF
clone_size: .; d_call: .; v_call: TRBV6-5; j_call: TRBJ1-5; cdr3_nt: TGTGCCAGCAGTTACCGTGGGGGCGGACAGCCCCAGCATTTT; cdr3_aa: CASSYRGGGQPQHF
clone_size: many; d_call: TRBD1; v_call: TRBV18; j_call: TRBJ2-1; cdr3_nt: TGTGCCAGCTCACCGGGACAGGGCTGGAACAATGAGCAGTTCTTC; cdr3_aa: CASSPGQGWNNEQFF
clone_size: .; d_call: .; v_call: TRBV7-8; j_call: TRBJ2-5; cdr3_nt: TGTGCCAGCAGCCACCGTGGGCCGGGAGAGACCCAGTACTTC; cdr3_aa: CASSHRGPGETQYF
clone_size: many; d_call: .; v_call: TRBV12-5; j_call: TRBJ2-2; cdr3_nt: TGTGCTAGTGGTTTGGTACTAGATCGGGCAACGAACACCGGGGAGCTGTTTTTT; cdr3_aa: CASGLVLDRATNTGELFF
clone_size: .; d_call: .; v_call: TRBV29-1; j_call: TRBJ2-1; cdr3_nt: TGCAGCGTTGGCTACTTCCGGGCCGACAATGAGCAGTTCTTC; cdr3_aa: CSVGYFRADNEQFF
clone_size: many; d_call: .; v_call: TRBV7-3; j_call: TRBJ2-3; cdr3_nt: TGTGCCAGCAGCTTTCAACGTGATACGCAGTATTTT; cdr3_aa: CASSFQRDTQYF
clone_size: many; d_call: .; v_call: TRBV6-1; j_call: TRBJ2-5; cdr3_nt: TGTGCCAGCAGTGAACCTACAGTACAAGAGACCCAGTACTTC; cdr3_aa: CASSEPTVQETQYF
clone_size: .; d_call: TRBD1; v_call: TRBV28; j_call: TRBJ2-7; cdr3_nt: TGTGCCAGCGGACAGGGGCCCGAGCAGTACTTC; cdr3_aa: CASGQGPEQYF
clone_size: many; d_call: .; v_call: TRBV4-2; j_call: TRBJ2-1; cdr3_nt: TGTGCCAGCAGCCAAGATAGAGTAAGTGGGCAGTTCTTC; cdr3_aa: CASSQDRVSGQFF
clone_size: many; d_call: TRBD1; v_call: TRBV6-5; j_call: TRBJ1-1; cdr3_nt: TGTGCCAGCAGTTACTCGAGTAAGGGGGCGACTGAAGCTTTCTTT; cdr3_aa: CASSYSSKGATEAFF
clone_size: many; d_call: .; v_call: TRBV6-6; j_call: TRBJ1-1; cdr3_nt: TGTGCCAGCAGTAAATGGACAGCGGGGCCGGGGAGAGACACTGAAGCTTTCTTT; cdr3_aa: CASSKWTAGPGRDTEAFF
clone_size: few; d_call: TRBD1; v_call: TRBV5-4; j_call: TRBJ1-6; cdr3_nt: TGTGCCAGCAGCTTGGAGGTCAGGGGGCATTCACCCCTCCACTTT; cdr3_aa: CASSLEVRGHSPLHF
clone_size: few; d_call: .; v_call: TRBV6-2/TRBV6-3; j_call: TRBJ1-1; cdr3_nt: TGTGCCAGCAGCTTCGACAGCCCGAGGGCCCTAAACACTGAAGCTTTCTTT; cdr3_aa: CASSFDSPRALNTEAFF
clone_size: .; d_call: .; v_call: TRBV11-2; j_call: TRBJ2-3; cdr3_nt: TGTGCCAGCAGTCACATAGCGGAACTCAGCACAGATACGCAGTATTTT; cdr3_aa: CASSHIAELSTDTQYF
clone_size: few; d_call: .; v_call: TRBV27; j_call: TRBJ1-2; cdr3_nt: TGTGCCAGCAGTTTATCGAGACAGTGGGGTTACTATGGCTACACCTTC; cdr3_aa: CASSLSRQWGYYGYTF
clone_size: .; d_call: TRBD1; v_call: TRBV4-1; j_call: TRBJ1-6; cdr3_nt: TGCGCCAGCAGCCAAGTGCGCCCAGGGGGCATTTCACCCCTCCACTTT; cdr3_aa: CASSQVRPGGISPLHF
clone_size: many; d_call: .; v_call: TRBV28; j_call: TRBJ2-1; cdr3_nt: TGTGCCAGCAGTTTAGCGGGGAGCTCCTACAATGAGCAGTTCTTC; cdr3_aa: CASSLAGSSYNEQFF
clone_size: .; d_call: .; v_call: TRBV6-6; j_call: TRBJ1-5; cdr3_nt: TGTGCCAGCAGCTACAACCGGGCCCCGGTAGGGCATCAGCCCCAGCATTTT; cdr3_aa: CASSYNRAPVGHQPQHF
clone_size: few; d_call: TRBD1; v_call: TRBV9; j_call: TRBJ1-1; cdr3_nt: TGTGCCAGCAGCGTAGCCGGACAGGGTTCGGAAGCTTTCTTT; cdr3_aa: CASSVAGQGSEAFF
clone_size: .; d_call: TRBD2; v_call: TRBV25-1; j_call: TRBJ2-2; cdr3_nt: TGTGCCAGCAGTGAATATGTTGGTAGCGGGACCAACACCGGGGAGCTGTTTTTT; cdr3_aa: CASSEYVGSGTNTGELFF
clone_size: few; d_call: .; v_call: TRBV7-9; j_call: TRBJ2-7; cdr3_nt: TGTGCCAGCAGACCTCCCCTGGGGTACGAGCAGTACTTC; cdr3_aa: CASRPPLGYEQYF
clone_size: many; d_call: .; v_call: TRBV20-1; j_call: TRBJ2-3; cdr3_nt: TGCAGTGCTTTGGACTGGCCCGACGGCACAGATACGCAGTATTTT; cdr3_aa: CSALDWPDGTDTQYF
clone_size: .; d_call: .; v_call: TRBV3-1; j_call: TRBJ1-1; cdr3_nt: TGTGCCAGCAGCCAAGATGCTTCCGTGAGGGCTTTCTTT; cdr3_aa: CASSQDASVRAFF
clone_size: .; d_call: .; v_call: TRBV11-2; j_call: TRBJ2-3; cdr3_nt: TGTGCCAGCAGCTTTGTCCGGGCAGATACGCAGTATTTT; cdr3_aa: CASSFVRADTQYF
clone_size: many; d_call: TRBD1; v_call: TRBV4-3; j_call: TRBJ1-6; cdr3_nt: TGCGCCAGCAGCCAAGAAGTTAGGTTCGGGACAGTTAATTCACCCCTCCACTTT; cdr3_aa: CASSQEVRFGTVNSPLHF
clone_size: many; d_call: .; v_call: TRBV6-2/TRBV6-3; j_call: TRBJ1-2; cdr3_nt: TGTGCCAGCAGACCCGGAGTTCCTAAGTATGGCTACACCTTC; cdr3_aa: CASRPGVPKYGYTF
clone_size: few; d_call: .; v_call: TRBV6-5; j_call: TRBJ1-3; cdr3_nt: TGTGCCAGCAGCCTCCGCGAGGGTGGAAACACCATATATTTT; cdr3_aa: CASSLREGGNTIYF
clone_size: .; d_call: .; v_call: TRBV3-1; j_call: TRBJ2-1; cdr3_nt: TGTGCCAGCAGCCCGTCGACTCGTTCGTGGGGGAATGAGCAGTTCTTC; cdr3_aa: CASSPSTRSWGNEQFF
clone_size: few; d_call: .; v_call: TRBV5-4; j_call: TRBJ1-2; cdr3_nt: TGTGCCAGCAGCAGGGGCCTAGATGGCTACACCTTC; cdr3_aa: CASSRGLDGYTF
clone_size: many; d_call: .; v_call: TRBV5-1; j_call: TRBJ1-6; cdr3_nt: TGCGCCAGCAGCTTGGGGGGCGGACAGATTTATTCACCCCTCCACTTT; cdr3_aa: CASSLGGGQIYSPLHF